These 24 T cell receptor beta chains share one sample of origin, sequenced in a study of identical twins. TCRdb processed the 5' RACE reads anew with MiXCR; each CDR3 protein has one entry. The repertoire holds approximately 260,000 distinct CDR3 sequences, with about 14% as singletons. Sequenced: memory (CD45RO+) T cells sorted from blood. All receptors derive from a woman aged 18 to 35 in good health.

The chain recombines TRBV7-7 with TRBJ2-5; possibly TRBD1 for D (6 bases). This CDR3 is built from 15 residues. Trimming pared 4 bases from V and 1 base from J, leaving 13 bases between. Germline V gene sequence: CDR1 SSHAT, CDR2 FNYEAQ (reference sequence). CDR3 DNA sequence: TGTGCCAGCAGCTGGAGGACAGATAGCCAAGAGACCCAGTACTTC. Translating it yields CASSWRTDSQETQYF. Full variable domain (remainder filled in from reference TRBV7-7 and TRBJ2-5): GAGVSQSPRYKVTKRGQDVTLRCDPISSHATLYWYQQALGQGPEFLTYFNYEAQPDKSGLPSDRFSAERPEGSISTLTIQRTEQRDSAMYRCASSWRTDSQETQYFGPGTRLLVL.

In its sample, this clonotype was seen a few times. The chain recombines TRBV9 with TRBJ1-2; 8 bases line up with TRBD1. The CDR3 is made up of 12 amino acids. V dropped 3 bases and J dropped 12; count of bases not matched to a gene: 7. Germline-derived CDR1 and CDR2 are SGDLS and YYNGEE. CDR3 nucleotide sequence: TGTGCCAGCAGCGGACAGGGGAGGGAGAACACCTTC. Protein sequence: CASSGQGRENTF.

This clonotype was seen ten or more times. The gene calls are TRBV6-4 and TRBJ2-1, with a weak D call TRBD1 (5 bases). The CDR3 covers 17 residues. The V gene's germline CDR1 is MRHNA and CDR2 SNTAGT. V lost 6 bases and J 0 bases, leaving 18 bases between the germline ends. CDR3 DNA sequence: TGTGCCAGCAGCCAGGACCCAGCAGGGATCTCCTACAATGAGCAGTTCTTC. Translation gives CASSQDPAGISYNEQFF.

As to this clonotype: The junction and the germline gene differ at one end; a read error may be behind it. The chain has TRBV28 and TRBJ2-7; the D is unclear. The CDR3 is 15 amino acids. Germline V gene sequence: CDR1 MDHEN, CDR2 SYDVKM. The CDR3 sequence is CASGFQRAQPSEQYF. The CDR3 nucleotides read TGTGCCAGCGGTTTCCAACGAGCGCAGCCCTCCGAGCAGTACTTC.

This clonotype appeared a few times. The gene calls are TRBV28 and TRBJ2-7; 8 bases map to TRBD1. Germline V gives CDR1 MDHEN, CDR2 SYDVKM. V lost 6 bases to trimming and J lost 6 bases; unmatched junction nucleotides: 16. The CDR3 is 16 residues long. CDR3 amino acids: CASSPLGQGMVREQYF. In DNA form, the CDR3 reads TGTGCCAGCAGCCCACTAGGACAGGGTATGGTACGCGAGCAGTACTTC. Using reference TRBV28 and TRBJ2-7 for the parts outside the CDR3, the full variable domain is DVKVTQSSRYLVKRTGEKVFLECVQDMDHENMFWYRQDPGLGLRLIYFSYDVKMKEKGDIPEGYSVSREKKERFSLILESASTNQTSMYLCASSPLGQGMVREQYFGPGTRLTVT.

The chain links TRBV5-6 to TRBJ2-1, with a weak D call TRBD2 (6 bases). CDR3 length: 17 residues. V was shortened by 0 bases and J by 2 bases, with 15 bases between the two germline ends. Germline CDR1 reads SGHDT; CDR2 reads YYEEEE. DNA of the CDR3: TGTGCCAGCAGCTTGGTGGGGGGAGCCAGAACCTACAATGAGCAGTTCTTC. Its protein product is CASSLVGGARTYNEQFF.

This clonotype was found many times. V usage is TRBV6-1 and J usage is TRBJ2-1; 15 bases agree with TRBD2. The CDR3 sequence is 16 residues long. CDR1 is MNHNS, CDR2 SASEGT, per germline. After removal of 7 bases from V and 7 bases from J, the junction contained 8 bases not matched to a gene. The DNA for the CDR3 is TGTGCCAGCACTACGGGACTAGCGGGAGGTTGGAATGAGCAGTTCTTC. Encoded protein: CASTTGLAGGWNEQFF.

This clonotype has only a few counts. The chain combines TRBV3-1 with TRBJ1-1; D is uncertain. Per germline, CDR1 LGHDT and CDR2 YNNKEL (reference sequence). The CDR3 sequence is 15 residues long. With 5 bases removed from V and 0 bases from J, the gap between germline ends came to 13 bases. The CDR3 protein is CASSSRRRLNTEAFF. CDR3 in DNA: TGTGCCAGCAGCTCCCGACGGCGACTGAACACTGAAGCTTTCTTT.

This rearrangement joins TRBV18 to TRBJ1-6; 10 bases are a match to TRBD1. Germline V gene data show CDR1 as KGHSH and CDR2 as LQKENI. Unmatched junction bases numbered 2, after V lost 2 bases and J lost 10 bases. The CDR3 is 14 amino acids. As DNA, the CDR3 is TGTGCCAGCTCACCAGGACAGGGGGAGTCACCCCTCCACTTT. Its translation is CASSPGQGESPLHF. The full variable domain, rest sourced from reference TRBV18 and TRBJ1-6, is NAGVMQNPRHLVRRRGQEARLRCSPMKGHSHVYWYRQLPEEGLKFMVYLQKENIIDESGMPKERFSAEFPKEGPSILRIQQVVRGDSAAYFCASSPGQGESPLHFGNGTRLTVT.

The sample holds a few counts of this clonotype. The chain recombines TRBV7-9 with TRBJ1-4; tentatively, D is TRBD1 (6 bases). This CDR3 has 14 residues. Germline V gene lookup returns CDR1 SEHNR and CDR2 FQNEAQ (reference sequence). V lost 10 bases to trimming and J lost 2 bases, with 14 bases between them. The CDR3 nucleotides are TGTGCCACCGTAGATACAGGGACTAATGAAAAACTGTTTTTT. This translates into CATVDTGTNEKLFF. Together with reference TRBV7-9 and TRBJ1-4, the CDR3 gives the full variable domain: DTGVSQNPRHKITKRGQNVTFRCDPISEHNRLYWYRQTLGQGPEFLTYFQNEAQLEKSRLLSDRFSAERPKGSFSTLEIQRTEQGDSAMYLCATVDTGTNEKLFFGSGTQLSVL.

The chain employs TRBV20-1 and TRBJ2-1, with D uncertain. Germline V gene sequence: CDR1 DFQATT, CDR2 SNEGSKA (reference sequence). CDR3 length: 13 amino acids. The germline V and J ends were trimmed by 3 bases and 7 bases, with 13 bases remaining between them. CDR3 loop: CSAREHAWNEQFF. CDR3 bases: TGCAGTGCTAGGGAGCACGCCTGGAATGAGCAGTTCTTC.

This clonotype was detected only a few times. The rearrangement joins TRBV14 to TRBJ2-7; D possibly corresponds to TRBD1 (6 bases). The germline V and J ends were trimmed by 0 bases and 6 bases, with 12 bases remaining between them. The CDR3 consists of 14 residues. Per the germline V gene, CDR1 is SGHDN and CDR2 is FVKESK. The CDR3 is CASSQEPAGAEQYF. CDR3 coding DNA: TGTGCCAGCAGCCAAGAGCCAGCAGGGGCCGAGCAGTACTTC.

This clonotype was recorded a few times. This chain connects TRBV5-1 to TRBJ2-2, with D possibly TRBD2 on 5 matching bases. The V gene's germline CDR1 is SGHRS and CDR2 YFSETQ. The CDR3 consists of 16 residues. V dropped 6 bases and J dropped 5 bases, with 20 bases sitting between them. Here the CDR3 reads CASKQLSISGTGELFF. The CDR3 region has the DNA TGCGCCAGCAAGCAGCTCTCGATAAGCGGAACCGGGGAGCTGTTTTTT.

This clonotype was detected a few times. The chain has TRBV9 and TRBJ2-2, with no clear D. The germline V and J ends were trimmed by 3 bases and 1 base, with 4 bases remaining between them. Germline-derived CDR1 and CDR2 are SGDLS and YYNGEE. The CDR3 totals 13 residues. DNA of the CDR3: TGTGCCAGCAGCGACCTGAACACCGGGGAGCTGTTTTTT. Its protein is CASSDLNTGELFF. Full variable domain (rest looked up from reference TRBV9 and TRBJ2-2): DSGVTQTPKHLITATGQRVTLRCSPRSGDLSVYWYQQSLDQGLQFLIQYYNGEERAKGNILERFSAQQFPDLHSELNLSSLELGDSALYFCASSDLNTGELFFGEGSRLTVL.

V usage is TRBV3-1 and J usage is TRBJ1-1, with D perhaps matching TRBD1 (5 bases). V was shortened by 1 base and J by 2 bases, with 8 bases between the two germline ends. The CDR3 totals 14 residues. In germline, CDR1 is LGHDT, CDR2 YNNKEL (reference sequence). CDR3 bases: TGTGCCAGCAGCCAAGGGGGCCGAAACACTGAAGCTTTCTTT. Amino acids: CASSQGGRNTEAFF.

J is TRBJ2-4 and V is TRBV7-9; no firm D call. Per germline, CDR1 SEHNR and CDR2 FQNEAQ (reference sequence). With 7 bases removed from V and 3 bases from J, the gap between germline ends came to 13 bases. The CDR3 covers 14 residues. DNA for the CDR3: TGTGCCAGCACCCCCCCGTCAGACAAAAACATTCAGTACTTC. This encodes CASTPPSDKNIQYF.

This clonotype was found many times. The J gene is TRBJ2-3, the V gene TRBV10-3; TRBD2 aligns across 11 bases. The germline V gene encodes CDR1 ENHRY and CDR2 SYGVKD. With V trimmed by 7 bases and J by 2 bases, 8 bases remained unmatched. The CDR3 sequence is 16 residues long. Written as DNA, the CDR3 is TGTGCCATCAAAGAAGGACTAGCGGGTAACACAGATACGCAGTATTTT. This encodes CAIKEGLAGNTDTQYF.

There are a few counts of this clonotype. V is TRBV2 and J is TRBJ2-2; TRBD2 matches at 10 bases. V gave up 5 bases and J gave up 5 bases; unmatched junction bases: 5. The CDR3 covers 15 residues. Germline V gives CDR1 SNHLY, CDR2 FYNNEI. The CDR3 bases are TGTGCCAGCAGTCTTGGACTAGCGGAAACCGGGGAGCTGTTTTTT. This translates into CASSLGLAETGELFF.

The gene calls are TRBV7-6 and TRBJ2-2; 8 nucleotides align to TRBD2. This CDR3 is built from 16 residues. V gave up 4 bases and J gave up 2 bases; unmatched junction bases: 6. From germline, CDR1 is SGHVS and CDR2 FNYEAQ. The CDR3 DNA is TGTGCCAGCAGCTCATTAGCGGGGCATAACACCGGGGAGCTGTTTTTT. Amino acid sequence: CASSSLAGHNTGELFF.

This clonotype showed up many times. This rearrangement joins TRBV20-1 to TRBJ2-2, with unresolved D. The CDR3 consists of 14 residues. V was trimmed by 1 base and J by 3 bases, leaving 9 bases between them. Germline assignment: CDR1 DFQATT and CDR2 SNEGSKA (reference sequence). For the CDR3, the DNA is TGCAGTGCTAGAGGCGGATCCGACACCGGGGAGCTGTTTTTT. Its protein is CSARGGSDTGELFF.

In its sample, this clonotype was seen many times. The chain is built from TRBV7-2 and TRBJ1-2, with D possibly matching TRBD1 (5 bases). In germline, CDR1 is SGHTA, CDR2 FQGNSA. This CDR3 contains 14 residues. V lost 2 bases and J lost 7, with 14 bases in between. The CDR3 protein is CASSLQQGRVGYTF. In DNA form, the CDR3 reads TGTGCCAGCAGCTTACAGCAGGGACGAGTTGGCTACACCTTC.

The V call is TRBV12-3 or TRBV12-4, the J call TRBJ1-2, with unresolved D. Trimming pared 6 bases from V and 6 bases from J, leaving 17 bases between. This CDR3 contains 14 residues. The CDR3 loop reads CASSAEAGRHGYTF. As DNA, the CDR3 is TGTGCCAGCAGCGCCGAAGCCGGGAGGCATGGCTACACCTTC.

The chain couples TRBV9 to TRBJ2-7; D not certain. The CDR3 sequence is 14 residues long. V lost 3 bases and J 3 bases, leaving 13 bases between the germline ends. Germline values: CDR1 SGDLS, CDR2 YYNGEE. CDR3 bases: TGTGCCAGCAGCGCCCTCTCGCACGACTACGAGCAGTACTTC. Its protein product is CASSALSHDYEQYF.

This clonotype occurred a few times. The chain has TRBV11-2 and TRBJ2-7; D is unresolved. V lost 1 base, J lost 6 bases, and 7 bases lay in between. This CDR3 comprises 12 residues. In germline, CDR1 is SGHAT, CDR2 FQNNGV. The CDR3 region has the DNA TGTGCCAGCAGCTTAGGCCTACGCGAGCAGTACTTC. Protein sequence: CASSLGLREQYF.